This T cell receptor beta chain stems from a study of regulatory T cells in long-lasting Graves disease. General observations from the study: Segments TRBV28, TRBJ1-2 and TRBJ2-5 showed preferential usage in persistent disease.

This clonotype was detected only a few times. Antigen: not known. V dropped 1 base and J dropped 5 bases, with 11 bases sitting between them. Germline CDR1 is KGHSH and CDR2 is LQKENI. The CDR3 loop spans 14 amino acids. The time point: persistent/refractory GD, antithyroid drugs over 5 years with positive TRAb. Construction of the TCR library relied on RNA isolated from PBMCs. Diagnoses of Graves' disease were made by American Thyroid Association guidelines. All patients originated from an endocrinology department located in Xi'an, China. CDR3 regions were amplified by Arm-PCR using iRepertoire HTBI primers to build TCR beta libraries. TCRdb re-analysed the multiplex PCR reads in MiXCR, keeping a single row per CDR3 protein. The repertoire holds around 340,000 distinct CDR3 sequences, with about 20% as singletons.

The material sequenced was peripheral blood mononuclear cells (PBMCs), taken when the disease was refractory, from a patient treated with antithyroid drugs. The TCR comes from a female donor with Graves disease. The chain carries TRBV18 and TRBJ1-1, with D possibly being TRBD1 (6 bases). For the CDR3, the DNA is TGTGCCAGCTCACCACAGGGGGAAGGGACTGAAGCTTTCTTT. Its translation is CASSPQGEGTEAFF. Together with reference TRBV18 and TRBJ1-1, the CDR3 gives the full variable domain: NAGVMQNPRHLVRRRGQEARLRCSPMKGHSHVYWYRQLPEEGLKFMVYLQKENIIDESGMPKERFSAEFPKEGPSILRIQQVVRGDSAAYFCASSPQGEGTEAFFGQGTRLTVV.